The 30 T cell receptor beta chains presented below share a single source sample, sequenced in a study of control samples from healthy donors and cancer patients. Repertoires were generated with immunoSEQ multiplex PCR, while TCRdb's copy carries only in-frame clones and drops some. The sample includes over 100,000 clones, 92% of them seen just once. Material: blood. These TCRs come from a woman aged 45-65 years in good health.

The genes are TRBV11-2 and TRBJ2-7; D is unresolved. V was shortened by 6 bases and J by 2 bases, with 5 bases between the two germline ends. The CDR3 loop spans 11 amino acids. Germline-derived CDR1 and CDR2 are SGHAT and FQNNGV. The CDR3 region is CASRSTYEQYF. The CDR3 DNA reads as TGTGCCAGCAGGTCAACCTACGAGCAGTACTTC.

The chain combines TRBV10-1 with TRBJ2-3; 9 bases agree with TRBD2. There are 15 residues in the CDR3. J gave up 4 bases and V 4 bases, and 6 bases lay outside the gene matches. From germline, CDR1 is WNHNN and CDR2 SYGVQD (reference sequence). For the CDR3, the DNA is TGCGCCAGCAGTGTGCGGCGGGGGGGCCCAGATACGCAGTATTTT. This encodes CASSVRRGGPDTQYF.

The V and J genes are TRBV6-5 and TRBJ2-7; 11 bases fit TRBD2. The CDR3 contains 14 residues. Germline CDR1 and CDR2: MNHEY and SVGAGI. Trimming at V came to 10 bases and at J to 2 bases, leaving 7 bases not matched to a gene. CDR3 loop: CAIKLAGGTYEQYF. CDR3 nucleotides: TGTGCCATCAAGCTAGCGGGAGGCACCTACGAGCAGTACTTC.

This chain joins TRBV5-5 and TRBJ2-7, with D possibly matching TRBD1 (6 bases). The germline CDR1 and CDR2 sequences are SGHKS and YYEKEE (reference sequence). V lost 5 bases and J 7 bases, leaving 13 bases between the germline ends. There are 12 residues in the CDR3. The CDR3 sequence: CASSTGLGEQYF. CDR3 sequence (DNA): TGTGCCAGCAGTACAGGGCTGGGAGAGCAGTACTTC.

The genes are TRBV19 and TRBJ2-7; D uncertain. The CDR3 totals 14 residues. Trimming removed 4 bases at V and 2 bases at J, with 12 bases between. Germline lookup yields CDR1 LNHDA and CDR2 SQIVND (reference sequence). The CDR3 loop reads CASSTRLATYEQYF. CDR3 in DNA: TGTGCCAGTAGTACCAGGTTGGCTACCTACGAGCAGTACTTC.

The CDR3 DNA follows: TGTGCCAGCAGACCACCCTGCCGTGGTCACAACCAAGAGACCCAGTACTTC. Its protein product is CASRPPCRGHNQETQYF. The rearrangement uses TRBV6-4 and TRBJ2-5; D uncertain. V lost 6 bases, J lost 0 bases, and 20 bases lay in between. The CDR3 totals 17 residues. The V gene's germline CDR1 is MRHNA and CDR2 SNTAGT.

J is TRBJ1-2 and V is TRBV25-1, with D hard to call. CDR3 size: 13 residues. CDR1 is MGHDK, CDR2 SYGVNS, per germline. V lost 2 bases and J lost 8, with 12 bases in between. DNA of the CDR3: TGTGCCAGCAGTGAAATCGTTGGGGAGGGCTACACCTTC. This codes for CASSEIVGEGYTF.

V is TRBV7-8 and J is TRBJ1-2; no clear D gene. The V gene lost 3 bases and the J gene lost 5 bases, with 19 bases spanning the gap. Looked up from germline, CDR1 is SGHVS and CDR2 is FQNEAQ. CDR3 length: 16 residues. The CDR3 is CASSLERDPTTYGYTF. CDR3 nucleotides: TGTGCCAGCAGCTTGGAAAGGGATCCGACCACTTATGGCTACACCTTC.

This chain connects TRBV7-9 to TRBJ1-1, with D possibly being TRBD1 (5 bases). The CDR3 covers 16 residues. Germline loops: CDR1 SEHNR, CDR2 FQNEAQ (reference sequence). V was shortened by 0 bases and J by 4 bases, with 15 bases between the two germline ends. In DNA, the CDR3 is TGTGCCAGCAGCTTAGCCGGGGGGAGCCGGGGCACTGAAGCTTTCTTT. Its protein is CASSLAGGSRGTEAFF.

The chain carries TRBV19 and TRBJ2-5; 9 bases agree with TRBD2. From germline, CDR1 is LNHDA and CDR2 SQIVND (reference sequence). The CDR3 totals 15 residues. V lost 8 bases to trimming and J lost 2 bases; unmatched junction nucleotides: 9. In nucleotides, the CDR3 is TGTGCCAGTGCTCCTAGCGGGGTACCTCAAGAGACCCAGTACTTC. Translation gives CASAPSGVPQETQYF. Variable domain in full (rest from reference TRBV19 and TRBJ2-5): DGGITQSPKYLFRKEGQNVTLSCEQNLNHDAMYWYRQDPGQGLRLIYYSQIVNDFQKGDIAEGYSVSREKKESFPLTVTSAQKNPTAFYLCASAPSGVPQETQYFGPGTRLLVL.

This chain uses TRBV9 with TRBJ2-1, with D possibly being TRBD2 (5 bases). This CDR3 region has 13 residues. Trimming took 0 bases from V and 6 from J, leaving 7 bases between them. Germline CDR1 is SGDLS and CDR2 is YYNGEE. In DNA, the CDR3 is TGTGCCAGCAGCGTAGGCGGAGGCAATGAGCAGTTCTTC. This gives the protein CASSVGGGNEQFF.

The chain carries TRBV29-1 and TRBJ2-7, with D unresolved. The CDR3 is made up of 13 amino acids. Germline values: CDR1 SQVTM, CDR2 ANQGSEA. V was clipped by 3 bases and J by 0 bases, with 9 bases between them. The CDR3 region is CSVDSGHSYEQYF. The CDR3 nucleotides read TGCAGCGTTGATTCTGGCCACTCCTACGAGCAGTACTTC.

J is TRBJ1-5 and V is TRBV28; the D is unclear. Germline assignment: CDR1 MDHEN and CDR2 SYDVKM. V lost 2 bases to trimming and J lost 15 bases, with 14 bases between them. CDR3 length: 12 amino acids. The CDR3 spells CASSLRSEFRHF. The CDR3 DNA reads as TGTGCCAGCAGTTTAAGATCGGAATTCCGGCATTTT. Full variable domain (missing parts from reference TRBV28 and TRBJ1-5): DVKVTQSSRYLVKRTGEKVFLECVQDMDHENMFWYRQDPGLGLRLIYFSYDVKMKEKGDIPEGYSVSREKKERFSLILESASTNQTSMYLCASSLRSEFRHFGDGTRLSIL.

This chain links TRBV15 with TRBJ1-1; D may be TRBD1 (6 bases). CDR1 is LNHNV, CDR2 YYDKDF, per germline (reference sequence). This CDR3 region has 15 residues. The V gene lost 5 bases and the J gene lost 2 bases, with 15 bases spanning the gap. This chain's CDR3 is CATSRDTLENTEAFF. In DNA, the CDR3 is TGTGCCACCAGCCGGGACACTCTTGAAAACACTGAAGCTTTCTTT. The full variable domain, its missing parts supplied by reference TRBV15 and TRBJ1-1, is DAMVIQNPRYQVTQFGKPVTLSCSQTLNHNVMYWYQQKSSQAPKLLFHYYDKDFNNEADTPDNFQSRRPNTSFCFLDIRSPGLGDTAMYLCATSRDTLENTEAFFGQGTRLTVV.

The genes are TRBV27 and TRBJ1-5, with unresolved D. CDR1 is MNHEY, CDR2 SMNVEV, per germline (reference sequence). Between the trimmed V and J ends, which lost 5 bases and 3 bases, there was a span of 14 bases. The CDR3 contains 15 residues. In DNA, the CDR3 is TGTGCCAGCAGTCCGGGGTCGAGAGTCAATCAGCCCCAGCATTTT. It is translated as CASSPGSRVNQPQHF.

The gene calls are TRBV10-3 and TRBJ2-7; D call uncertain. Germline CDR1 and CDR2: ENHRY and SYGVKD. Trimming shortened V by 9 bases and J by 7 bases, and 16 bases separated the two germline ends. The CDR3 runs 12 residues. The CDR3 sequence is CAIGASAIEQYF. The CDR3 bases are TGTGCCATTGGAGCCAGCGCGATAGAGCAGTACTTC.

The V gene is TRBV21-1, the J gene TRBJ2-1; the DNA was not compared with TRBD2, the D call given in the table. TRBV21-1 is reported as a pseudogene. This CDR3 has 15 residues. The CDR3 region is CASSKGRSSYNEQFF. The CDR3 nucleotides read TGTGCCAGCAGCAAAGGCCGGAGCTCCTACAATGAGCAGTTCTTC.

This chain joins TRBV27 and TRBJ2-1; 13 bases are shared with TRBD2. V lost 2 bases to trimming and J lost 4 bases; unmatched junction nucleotides: 11. The CDR3 length is 19 residues. Germline V gene data show CDR1 as MNHEY and CDR2 as SMNVEV (reference sequence). The CDR3 bases are TGTGCCAGCAGTTTAAGGTGGACTAGCGGGAGCGTGGGGTACAATGAGCAGTTCTTC. As protein: CASSLRWTSGSVGYNEQFF.

The chain recombines TRBV7-2 with TRBJ2-3; D gene uncertain. V was cut by 0 bases and J by 8 bases, with 9 bases left in between. There are 13 residues in the CDR3. Germline assignment: CDR1 SGHTA and CDR2 FQGNSA. CDR3 sequence (DNA): TGTGCCAGCAGCTTAGCGCCGGAGACTACGCAGTATTTT. This sequence encodes CASSLAPETTQYF.

The V call is TRBV3-1 (or the pseudogene TRBV3-2), the J call TRBJ2-1; 10 bases align to TRBD2. Germline V gene sequence: CDR1 LGHDT, CDR2 YNNKEL (reference sequence). CDR3 length equals 16 residues. Trimming took 0 bases from V and 5 from J; bases not matched to a gene: 4. The CDR3 bases are TGTGCCAGCAGCCAAGATAGGCTAGCGGGGGACAATGAGCAGTTCTTC. Amino acids: CASSQDRLAGDNEQFF.

This chain uses TRBV15 with TRBJ1-2, with 8 positions matching TRBD1. There are 16 residues in the CDR3. CDR1 is LNHNV and CDR2 is YYDKDF in the germline V gene (reference sequence). The trim removed 0 bases at V and 3 bases at J, leaving 6 bases unmatched. The CDR3 here is CATSRDRPGGDYGYTF. CDR3 nucleotides: TGTGCCACCAGCAGAGATCGGCCAGGGGGCGACTATGGCTACACCTTC.

The CDR3 here is CASSYSGAGGGYTF. The CDR3 region has the DNA TGTGCCAGCAGTTACTCCGGGGCAGGCGGGGGCTACACCTTC. The genes are TRBV6-5 and TRBJ1-2, with D perhaps matching TRBD1 (5 bases). Per the germline V gene, CDR1 is MNHEY and CDR2 is SVGAGI. V lost 0 bases to trimming and J lost 8 bases, with 13 bases between them. The CDR3 loop spans 14 amino acids.

The V call is TRBV20-1, the J call TRBJ2-5; D call uncertain. Trimming cost V 5 bases and J 1 base, with 2 bases left between them. Germline V gene data show CDR1 as DFQATT and CDR2 as SNEGSKA (reference sequence). The CDR3 extends over 10 amino acids. The CDR3 spells CSAAQETQYF. The CDR3 DNA reads as TGCAGTGCTGCCCAAGAGACCCAGTACTTC.

V is TRBV3-1 (or the pseudogene TRBV3-2) and J is TRBJ2-7, with 8 bases that match TRBD2. Germline CDR1 is LGHDT and CDR2 is YNNKEL (reference sequence). V shed 0 bases, J shed 6 bases, and the junction held 7 bases outside the gene matches. This CDR3 region has 15 residues. The CDR3 reads CASSQDPAGVGEQYF. CDR3 DNA sequence: TGTGCCAGCAGCCAAGATCCAGCGGGAGTCGGCGAGCAGTACTTC.

The chain couples TRBV12-3 or TRBV12-4 to TRBJ2-7; D perhaps matches TRBD2 (6 bases). V lost 4 bases, J lost 7 bases, and 14 bases lay in between. The CDR3 totals 13 residues. In nucleotides, the CDR3 is TGTGCCAGCAGTTACCTAATCGGGGGTGAGCAGTACTTC. Protein: CASSYLIGGEQYF.

CDR3 in DNA: TGCGCCAGCAACCTGGGATTCTCCTACGAGCAGTACTTC. Translated: CASNLGFSYEQYF. The rearrangement joins TRBV10-2 to TRBJ2-7; D call uncertain. This CDR3 is built from 13 residues. The V and J ends lost 7 bases and 0 bases respectively, with 10 bases between them. The V gene's germline CDR1 is WSHSY and CDR2 SAAADI.

A note on this clone: Additional DNA sequences in this sample encode the identical CDR3. The chain joins TRBV10-1 to TRBJ2-7; TRBD2 aligns across 11 bases. Germline CDR1 and CDR2: WNHNN and SYGVQD (reference sequence). V dropped 9 bases and J dropped 7; count of bases not matched to a gene: 11. The CDR3 loop spans 14 amino acids. CDR3 in DNA: TGCGCCAGTAGTCCTCTAGCGGGAGGAGGGGAGCAGTACTTC. Its translation: CASSPLAGGGEQYF.

The chain uses TRBV6-1 and TRBJ1-2; TRBD1 matches at 7 bases. Unmatched junction bases numbered 7, after V lost 3 bases and J lost 6 bases. The V gene's germline CDR1 is MNHNS and CDR2 SASEGT. The CDR3 length is 14 residues. CDR3 amino acids: CASSDRGNRDGYTF. In DNA form, the CDR3 reads TGTGCCAGCAGTGACAGGGGGAATCGTGATGGCTACACCTTC.

The chain combines TRBV5-1 with TRBJ2-1; possibly TRBD2 for D (6 bases). Germline V gene data show CDR1 as SGHRS and CDR2 as YFSETQ. The CDR3 covers 13 residues. The V end lost 4 bases, the J end lost 6 bases, and 11 bases lay between the germline ends. As DNA, the CDR3 is TGCGCCAGCAGCGTCGGGACTTCCAATGAGCAGTTCTTC. Translated, it gives CASSVGTSNEQFF. The whole variable domain, remainder taken from reference TRBV5-1 and TRBJ2-1, is KAGVTQTPRYLIKTRGQQVTLSCSPISGHRSVSWYQQTPGQGLQFLFEYFSETQRNKGNFPGRFSGRQFSNSRSEMNVSTLELGDSALYLCASSVGTSNEQFFGPGTRLTVL.

This clone was seen only once. This chain connects TRBV4-1 to TRBJ1-2; 8 nucleotides match TRBD1. The CDR3 extends over 15 amino acids. Germline lookup yields CDR1 MGHRA and CDR2 YSYEKL. With 0 bases clipped from V and 4 bases from J, the junction kept 4 bases outside the gene matches. The CDR3 protein is CASSQEQGAFYGYTF. The CDR3 DNA sequence: TGCGCCAGCAGCCAAGAGCAGGGGGCCTTCTATGGCTACACCTTC.